This T cell receptor (beta chain) was profiled in a study of OX40 agonist ivuxolimab in advanced cancers. General study points: Expanded clones were, on average, more numerous among CD8+ T cells than CD4+. Which antigen the expanded peripheral T cells recognized is unknown. Both CD4+ and CD8+ T cell populations in blood had undergone clonal expansion by week 6 at 0.1 to 3.0 mg/kg.

This clone was seen a single time. Its specificity is unknown. This CDR3 is 14 amino acids long. V dropped 1 base and J dropped 5 bases, with 11 bases sitting between them. Germline-derived CDR1 and CDR2 are SNHLY and FYNNEI. Patients with autoimmune history or systemic immunosuppression were excluded. Clones were read by immunoSEQ multiplex PCR, and TCRdb kept only the in-frame ones, dropping some. The data contain some 73,000 clones, 85% to 90% of them singletons. This receptor was taken from an adult with an advanced solid tumor such as melanoma, head and neck, liver or kidney cancer. The specimen was CD4+ or CD8+ T cells sorted from blood, collected in a trial of the OX40 agonist ivuxolimab. V is TRBV2 and J is TRBJ2-5, with no clear D. The CDR3 nucleotides read TGTGCCAGCAGTGAAGGGGTTATGGGGGAGACCCAGTACTTC. This encodes CASSEGVMGETQYF.